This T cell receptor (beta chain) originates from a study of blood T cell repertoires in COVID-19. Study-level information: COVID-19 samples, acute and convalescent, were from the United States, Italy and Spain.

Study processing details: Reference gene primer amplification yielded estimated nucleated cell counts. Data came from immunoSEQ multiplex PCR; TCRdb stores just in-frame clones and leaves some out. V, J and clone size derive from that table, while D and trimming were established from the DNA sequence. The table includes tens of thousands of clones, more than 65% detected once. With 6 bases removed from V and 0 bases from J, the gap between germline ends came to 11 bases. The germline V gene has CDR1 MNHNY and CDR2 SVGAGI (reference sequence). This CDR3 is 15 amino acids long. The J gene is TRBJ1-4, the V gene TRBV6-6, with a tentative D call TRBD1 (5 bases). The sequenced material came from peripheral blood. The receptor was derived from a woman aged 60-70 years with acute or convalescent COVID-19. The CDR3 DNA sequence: TGTGCCAGCAGGGGGCCCCAGGCAACTAATGAAAAACTGTTTTTT. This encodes CASRGPQATNEKLFF.